The 10 T cell receptor beta chains below come from one sample, sequenced in a study of regulatory T cells in long-lasting Graves disease. Investigators prepared the TCR beta libraries by applying iRepertoire HTBI primers and Arm-PCR of CDR3 regions. TCRdb itself ran the multiplex PCR reads through MiXCR, one entry per CDR3 protein. The sample includes 300,000 to 400,000 distinct CDR3 sequences, about a sixth seen only once; the top ten take less than 45%. The sample's time point: newly diagnosed GD, antithyroid drugs for less than 3 months. PBMCs were the source of the RNA used for TCR sequencing. Material: peripheral blood mononuclear cells (PBMCs), obtained at new diagnosis, from a patient treated with antithyroid drugs. These receptors were obtained from a female donor with Graves disease.

This clonotype was seen at least ten times. V gene TRBV24-1 combines with J gene TRBJ2-3; no clear D. CDR3 length equals 16 residues. V was cut by 0 bases and J by 2 bases, with 11 bases left in between. Germline loops: CDR1 KGHDR, CDR2 SFDVKD. The CDR3, as DNA: TGTGCCACCAGTGATTTGCTGGAATTTAACACAGATACGCAGTATTTT. Protein product: CATSDLLEFNTDTQYF.

Ten or more counts support this clonotype. An end of the junction differs from the germline gene, which may be a read error. The chain joins TRBV2 to TRBJ1-2; tentative D call: TRBD1 (6 bases). Germline values: CDR1 SNHLY, CDR2 FYNNEI. This CDR3 is built from 11 residues. As DNA, the CDR3 is TGTGCCAGCCGGGGGGCCCTTGGAGCGGCCTTC. It translates to CASRGALGAAF.

This clonotype was counted ten times or more. As DNA, the CDR3 is TGTGCCAGCCACAGACTGGGTCGGGGCGAAAAACTGTTTTTT. Translated, it gives CASHRLGRGEKLFF. The chain links TRBV7-9 to TRBJ1-4; tentative D call: TRBD1 (5 bases). CDR3 size: 14 residues. CDR1 and CDR2 (germline): SEHNR, FQNEAQ (reference sequence). V was trimmed by 8 bases and J by 8 bases, leaving 18 bases between them. Together with reference TRBV7-9 and TRBJ1-4, the CDR3 gives the full variable domain: DTGVSQNPRHKITKRGQNVTFRCDPISEHNRLYWYRQTLGQGPEFLTYFQNEAQLEKSRLLSDRFSAERPKGSFSTLEIQRTEQGDSAMYLCASHRLGRGEKLFFGSGTQLSVL.

This clonotype was counted ten times or more. This sequence joins TRBV11-2 and TRBJ2-1; 8 bases match TRBD1. The CDR3 is 15 residues long. Germline V gene data show CDR1 as SGHAT and CDR2 as FQNNGV. J gave up 4 bases and V 4 bases, and 6 bases lay outside the gene matches. The CDR3 DNA is TGTGCCAGCAGCTCCCCGGGACAGGTGTACAATGAGCAGTTCTTC. Amino acids: CASSSPGQVYNEQFF.

In this sample, this clonotype turned up many times. The J gene is TRBJ1-5, the V gene TRBV20-1; D is possibly TRBD1 (5 bases). The CDR3 length is 13 residues. V lost 6 bases, J lost 0 bases, and 9 bases lay in between. Germline V gene data show CDR1 as DFQATT and CDR2 as SNEGSKA (reference sequence). The CDR3 here is CSARENSNQPQHF. The CDR3 nucleotides are TGCAGTGCCAGGGAAAATAGCAATCAGCCCCAGCATTTT.

This clonotype was counted at least ten times. The J gene is TRBJ2-1, the V gene TRBV19; no clear D. The CDR3 spans 15 residues. Trimming took 4 bases from V and 2 from J, leaving 12 bases between them. Germline CDR1 LNHDA, CDR2 SQIVND (reference sequence). CDR3 in amino acids: CASSTTASPYNEQFF. The CDR3 nucleotides are TGTGCCAGTAGTACTACAGCCTCACCCTACAATGAGCAGTTCTTC.

At least ten counts were recorded for this clonotype. An end of the junction does not agree with germline; a read error may underlie this. The chain employs TRBV7-9 and TRBJ2-7, with D tentatively TRBD2 (5 bases). Germline V gives CDR1 SEHNR, CDR2 FQNEAQ (reference sequence). The length of the CDR3 is 14 residues. The CDR3 protein is CASSSSSVAGPLNF. Here the CDR3 DNA reads TGTGCCAGCAGCTCGAGCTCGGTGGCGGGTCCCCTGAACTTC.

This clonotype was found many times. V and J are TRBV20-1 and TRBJ2-4; D uncertain. Germline CDR1 DFQATT, CDR2 SNEGSKA (reference sequence). The CDR3 has 14 amino acids. Trimming removed 1 base at V and 0 bases at J, with 7 bases between. The CDR3 region is CSARAALAKNIQYF. DNA of the CDR3: TGCAGTGCTAGAGCAGCACTAGCCAAAAACATTCAGTACTTC.

V is TRBV6-2 or TRBV6-3 and J is TRBJ2-6; TRBD1 is a possible D gene (5 bases). CDR1 and CDR2 from the germline V gene are MNHEY and SVGEGT. The CDR3 is 14 residues long. The V and J ends lost 8 bases and 2 bases respectively, with 10 bases between them. The CDR3 reads CASFPRAGANVLTF. The DNA of the CDR3 is TGTGCCAGCTTCCCCAGGGCTGGGGCCAACGTCCTGACTTTC.

This clonotype was seen ten or more times. The chain has TRBV5-1 and TRBJ2-1; D gene ambiguous. CDR3 length: 17 amino acids. V shed 3 bases and J shed 3 bases, with 19 bases lying between them. Germline V gene sequence: CDR1 SGHRS, CDR2 YFSETQ. The CDR3 DNA follows: TGCGCCAGCAGCTCCCGGGTGTATACGAAACTCTACAATGAGCAGTTCTTC. Residues: CASSSRVYTKLYNEQFF.